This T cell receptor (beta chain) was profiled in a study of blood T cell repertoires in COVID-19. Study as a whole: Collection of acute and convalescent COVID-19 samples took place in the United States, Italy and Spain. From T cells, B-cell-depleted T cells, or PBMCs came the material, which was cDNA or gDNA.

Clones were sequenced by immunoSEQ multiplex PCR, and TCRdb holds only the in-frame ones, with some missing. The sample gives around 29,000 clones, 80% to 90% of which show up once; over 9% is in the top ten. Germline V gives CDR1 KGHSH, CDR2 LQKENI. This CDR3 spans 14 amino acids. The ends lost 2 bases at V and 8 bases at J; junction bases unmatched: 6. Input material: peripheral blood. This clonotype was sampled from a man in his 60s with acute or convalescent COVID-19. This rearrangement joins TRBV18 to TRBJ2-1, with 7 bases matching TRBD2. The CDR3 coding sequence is TGTGCCAGCTCACCAACCCGACTAGCTGATGAGCAGTTCTTC. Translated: CASSPTRLADEQFF.